The rows below give T cell receptor beta chains drawn from one sample of a study of cytomegalovirus exposure and HLA in healthy donors. Assay: immunoSEQ multiplex PCR; the TCRdb copy retains only in-frame clones and omits some. The sample comprises around 77,000 clones, 70% to 80% of which are singletons, and around 3.5% rests with the top ten. The sample was PBMCs. Receptors originate from a man aged 35 to 55 in good health and CMV-seronegative. Each CDR3 is given with its conserved first and last residue. Fields, in order: CDR3 length, clone size, V gene, D gene, J gene, CDR3 protein, CDR3 DNA. The D gene is left open where the match is weak. The size of a clone is reported for some rows only, either as once, few or many, or as a class for expanded clones.

length: 15
size: -
V: TRBV19
D: TRBD1
J: TRBJ2-3
CDR3: CASSTWTGVTDTQYF
DNA: TGTGCCAGTAGTACTTGGACAGGGGTCACAGATACGCAGTATTTT

length: 14
size: -
V: TRBV7-2
D: TRBD1
J: TRBJ1-5
CDR3: CASSWGQGAEPQHF
DNA: TGTGCCAGCAGCTGGGGACAGGGGGCAGAGCCCCAGCATTTT

length: 18
size: many
V: TRBV5-1
D: -
J: TRBJ2-1
CDR3: CASSLVDSLRSSYNEQFF
DNA: TGCGCCAGCAGCTTGGTGGACAGCCTAAGAAGCTCCTACAATGAGCAGTTCTTC

length: 15
size: -
V: TRBV30
D: TRBD1
J: TRBJ1-4
CDR3: CAWSPGQGLNEKLFF
DNA: TGTGCCTGGAGCCCTGGACAGGGCCTAAATGAAAAACTGTTTTTT

length: 13
size: -
V: TRBV5-6
D: -
J: TRBJ1-4
CDR3: CASSLERGEKLFF
DNA: TGTGCCAGCAGCTTGGAGCGCGGTGAAAAACTGTTTTTT

length: 17
size: -
V: TRBV27
D: TRBD2
J: TRBJ2-2
CDR3: CASSTLGLAGVGGELFF
DNA: TGTGCCAGCAGCACCCTTGGACTAGCGGGGGTTGGCGGGGAGCTGTTTTTT

length: 14
size: few
V: TRBV7-3
D: -
J: TRBJ2-1
CDR3: CASSPFGGYNEQFF
DNA: TGTGCCAGCAGTCCTTTCGGGGGCTACAATGAGCAGTTCTTC

length: 13
size: -
V: TRBV30
D: -
J: TRBJ2-7
CDR3: CAWRSASSYEQYF
DNA: TGTGCCTGGAGGTCAGCGTCTTCCTACGAGCAGTACTTC

length: 15
size: few
V: TRBV6-1
D: TRBD2
J: TRBJ2-3
CDR3: CASSVVTSGTDTQYF
DNA: TGTGCCAGCAGTGTAGTGACTAGCGGCACAGATACGCAGTATTTT

length: 13
size: -
V: TRBV5-5
D: TRBD1
J: TRBJ1-2
CDR3: CASSLGQVYGYTF
DNA: TGTGCCAGCAGCCTGGGACAGGTCTATGGCTACACCTTC

length: 13
size: -
V: TRBV10-2
D: -
J: TRBJ1-1
CDR3: CASGFPGDTEAFF
DNA: TGCGCCAGCGGGTTCCCAGGGGACACTGAAGCTTTCTTT

length: 14
size: -
V: TRBV10-2
D: TRBD1
J: TRBJ2-2
CDR3: CASVWDRNTGELFF
DNA: TGCGCCAGCGTTTGGGACAGAAACACCGGGGAGCTGTTTTTT

length: 15
size: -
V: TRBV7-3
D: TRBD1
J: TRBJ2-1
CDR3: CASKMGQGSYNEQFF
DNA: TGTGCCAGCAAGATGGGACAGGGGTCCTACAATGAGCAGTTCTTC

length: 13
size: once
V: TRBV6-5
D: TRBD1
J: TRBJ2-7
CDR3: CASSDRDPYEQYF
DNA: TGTGCCAGCAGCGACAGGGACCCCTACGAGCAGTACTTC

length: 14
size: -
V: TRBV30
D: TRBD2
J: TRBJ2-3
CDR3: CAWSVGSGGDTQYF
DNA: TGTGCCTGGAGTGTCGGTAGCGGGGGGGATACGCAGTATTTT

length: 14
size: -
V: TRBV4-3
D: -
J: TRBJ1-5
CDR3: CASSQGGGGQPQHF
DNA: TGCGCCAGCAGTCAAGGTGGGGGCGGGCAGCCCCAGCATTTT

length: 13
size: -
V: TRBV27
D: -
J: TRBJ1-6
CDR3: CASSLGLGSPLHF
DNA: TGTGCCAGCAGTCTGGGTTTGGGCTCACCCCTCCACTTT

length: 14
size: -
V: TRBV9
D: -
J: TRBJ1-1
CDR3: CASSLAGRGTEAFF
DNA: TGTGCCAGCAGCCTCGCCGGGCGGGGCACTGAAGCTTTCTTT

length: 16
size: -
V: TRBV6-5
D: TRBD1
J: TRBJ2-1
CDR3: CASSLAGQGSYNEQFF
DNA: TGTGCCAGCAGTTTAGCCGGACAGGGCTCCTACAATGAGCAGTTCTTC

length: 14
size: -
V: TRBV29-1
D: -
J: TRBJ1-1
CDR3: CSVPRQGMNTEAFF
DNA: TGCAGCGTTCCCCGGCAGGGGATGAACACTGAAGCTTTCTTT

length: 18
size: -
V: TRBV30
D: TRBD1
J: TRBJ1-5
CDR3: CAWSPGRGLSLGNQPQHF
DNA: TGTGCCTGGAGCCCTGGCAGGGGGCTCAGTTTAGGCAATCAGCCCCAGCATTTT

length: 14
size: -
V: TRBV13
D: TRBD1
J: TRBJ2-7
CDR3: CASSYIQGSYEQYF
DNA: TGTGCCAGCAGCTATATACAGGGGAGTTACGAGCAGTACTTC

length: 15
size: once
V: TRBV6-5
D: -
J: TRBJ1-5
CDR3: CASSRQAYSNQPQHF
DNA: TGTGCCAGCAGTCGACAGGCTTATAGCAATCAGCCCCAGCATTTT

length: 14
size: -
V: TRBV5-1
D: -
J: TRBJ1-1
CDR3: CASSLSPGAAEAFF
DNA: TGCGCCAGCAGCTTGTCGCCAGGGGCAGCTGAAGCTTTCTTT

length: 16
size: -
V: TRBV4-3
D: -
J: TRBJ2-2
CDR3: CASSPDQGRGTGELFF
DNA: TGCGCCAGCAGCCCGGACCAGGGTCGTGGCACCGGGGAGCTGTTTTTT

length: 15
size: -
V: TRBV5-1
D: TRBD2
J: TRBJ2-1
CDR3: CASSLKGLAGAEQFF
DNA: TGCGCCAGCAGCTTGAAGGGACTAGCGGGGGCGGAGCAGTTCTTC

length: 16
size: few
V: TRBV7-9
D: TRBD1
J: TRBJ1-2
CDR3: CASSWGQGFSFYGYTF
DNA: TGTGCCAGCAGCTGGGGACAGGGGTTCTCCTTCTATGGCTACACCTTC

length: 14
size: -
V: TRBV4-1
D: TRBD2
J: TRBJ2-1
CDR3: CASSQIGGANEQFF
DNA: TGCGCCAGCAGCCAAATCGGGGGGGCCAATGAGCAGTTCTTC

length: 14
size: -
V: TRBV27
D: TRBD1
J: TRBJ1-2
CDR3: CASSNFRDRVGYTF
DNA: TGTGCCAGCAGTAACTTCCGGGACAGGGTAGGCTACACCTTC

length: 12
size: few
V: TRBV19
D: -
J: TRBJ1-5
CDR3: CASSPLSQPQHF
DNA: TGTGCCAGTAGTCCTCTATCCCAGCCCCAGCATTTT

length: 16
size: -
V: TRBV5-1
D: TRBD1
J: TRBJ1-6
CDR3: CASSLGTGWGDSPLHF
DNA: TGCGCCAGCAGCTTGGGGACAGGGTGGGGAGATTCACCCCTCCACTTT

length: 15
size: -
V: TRBV5-5
D: TRBD2
J: TRBJ2-7
CDR3: CASSLASGGTYEQYF
DNA: TGTGCCAGCAGCTTGGCTAGCGGGGGCACCTACGAGCAGTACTTC

length: 15
size: -
V: TRBV5-6
D: TRBD2
J: TRBJ2-1
CDR3: CASSLLSGGYNEQFF
DNA: TGTGCCAGCAGCTTGCTTAGCGGGGGGTACAATGAGCAGTTCTTC

length: 15
size: -
V: TRBV4-2
D: TRBD1
J: TRBJ1-5
CDR3: CASSQEFRGNQPQHF
DNA: TGTGCCAGCAGCCAAGAGTTCAGGGGGAATCAGCCCCAGCATTTT

length: 16
size: -
V: TRBV5-1
D: -
J: TRBJ2-3
CDR3: CASSSGHARLTDTQYF
DNA: TGCGCCAGCAGCTCCGGACATGCTCGACTCACAGATACGCAGTATTTT

length: 19
size: once
V: TRBV7-3
D: TRBD1
J: TRBJ2-1
CDR3: CASSPAPGTVGSSYNEQFF
DNA: TGTGCCAGCAGCCCCGCGCCCGGGACAGTGGGCAGCTCCTACAATGAGCAGTTCTTC

length: 15
size: once
V: TRBV28
D: TRBD1
J: TRBJ1-1
CDR3: CATLPPGQGNTEAFF
DNA: TGTGCCACCCTACCCCCAGGACAGGGGAACACTGAAGCTTTCTTT

length: 13
size: few
V: TRBV4-3
D: TRBD1
J: TRBJ1-2
CDR3: CASSETGLYGYTF
DNA: TGCGCCAGCAGCGAGACAGGGCTCTATGGCTACACCTTC

length: 12
size: -
V: TRBV7-9
D: TRBD1
J: TRBJ2-7
CDR3: CSSSLAEQGKYF
DNA: TGTTCCAGCAGCTTGGCGGAACAGGGGAAGTACTTC

length: 19
size: -
V: TRBV11-2
D: -
J: TRBJ1-1
CDR3: CASSLAIKDLHKSRVEAFF
DNA: TGTGCCAGCAGCTTAGCCATAAAGGATTTACACAAATCCCGGGTTGAAGCTTTCTTT

length: 15
size: -
V: TRBV7-2
D: -
J: TRBJ1-3
CDR3: CASSLVRYSGNTIYF
DNA: TGTGCCAGCAGCTTAGTTCGGTACTCTGGAAACACCATATATTTT

length: 14
size: -
V: TRBV6-5
D: -
J: TRBJ2-3
CDR3: CASSYHDDRDTQYF
DNA: TGTGCCAGCAGTTACCACGACGACAGGGATACGCAGTATTTT

length: 16
size: once
V: TRBV5-6
D: TRBD1
J: TRBJ1-1
CDR3: CASSLAGTVMNTEAFF
DNA: TGTGCCAGCAGCTTAGCCGGGACAGTCATGAACACTGAAGCTTTCTTT

length: 14
size: -
V: TRBV6-6
D: -
J: TRBJ2-4
CDR3: CASSSGGIKNIQYF
DNA: TGTGCCAGCAGTTCCGGAGGCATCAAAAACATTCAGTACTTC

length: 13
size: -
V: TRBV7-3
D: -
J: TRBJ1-1
CDR3: CASSPDSRTEAFF
DNA: TGTGCCAGCAGCCCGGACAGCCGCACTGAAGCTTTCTTT

length: 16
size: -
V: TRBV5-6
D: TRBD1
J: TRBJ2-1
CDR3: CASFLVGRTGYNEQFF
DNA: TGTGCCAGCTTCCTTGTTGGCAGGACAGGGTACAATGAGCAGTTCTTC

length: 14
size: -
V: TRBV15
D: TRBD1
J: TRBJ1-1
CDR3: CATSRSQGWTEAFF
DNA: TGTGCCACCAGCAGGTCACAGGGGTGGACTGAAGCTTTCTTT

length: 15
size: -
V: TRBV12-5
D: -
J: TRBJ1-2
CDR3: CASGPSGAPNYGYTF
DNA: TGTGCTAGTGGTCCCTCAGGCGCCCCAAACTATGGCTACACCTTC

length: 16
size: -
V: TRBV5-1
D: TRBD1
J: TRBJ2-2
CDR3: CASSLAGQGSPGELFF
DNA: TGCGCCAGCAGCTTGGCGGGACAGGGGAGTCCGGGGGAGCTGTTTTTT

length: 15
size: -
V: TRBV4-1
D: -
J: TRBJ2-6
CDR3: CASSHGGGGANVLTF
DNA: TGCGCCAGCAGCCATGGAGGAGGGGGGGCCAACGTCCTGACTTTC

length: 11
size: -
V: TRBV4-3
D: -
J: TRBJ2-1
CDR3: CASSQETRQFF
DNA: TGCGCCAGCAGCCAAGAAACTAGGCAGTTCTTC

length: 14
size: few
V: TRBV7-6
D: -
J: TRBJ1-2
CDR3: CASSPTGREGSYTF
DNA: TGTGCCAGCAGCCCAACAGGGAGGGAAGGAAGCTACACCTTC

length: 15
size: -
V: TRBV7-7
D: TRBD1
J: TRBJ2-1
CDR3: CASSSGRNRGNEQFF
DNA: TGTGCTAGCAGCTCGGGTAGGAACAGGGGCAATGAGCAGTTCTTC

length: 15
size: many
V: TRBV6-1
D: TRBD1
J: TRBJ2-3
CDR3: CASSEDRGATDTQYF
DNA: TGTGCCAGCAGTGAGGACAGGGGAGCCACAGATACGCAGTATTTT

length: 15
size: -
V: TRBV6-5
D: -
J: TRBJ1-1
CDR3: CASSYSRGFWTEAFF
DNA: TGTGCCAGCAGTTACTCAAGGGGGTTTTGGACTGAAGCTTTCTTT

length: 17
size: -
V: TRBV4-2
D: -
J: TRBJ2-3
CDR3: CASSQGRSGHGTDTQYF
DNA: TGTGCCAGCAGCCAAGGGCGTTCGGGACACGGCACAGATACGCAGTATTTT

length: 16
size: few
V: TRBV7-9
D: TRBD1
J: TRBJ1-3
CDR3: CASVDLVTGSSNTIYF
DNA: TGTGCCAGCGTCGACCTTGTGACAGGGAGTTCAAACACCATATATTTT

length: 14
size: -
V: TRBV5-1
D: -
J: TRBJ1-2
CDR3: CASSLRAAGRGYTF
DNA: TGCGCCAGCAGCTTGCGGGCCGCGGGAAGGGGCTACACCTTC

length: 14
size: -
V: TRBV11-2
D: -
J: TRBJ1-6
CDR3: CASSRGDNNSPLHF
DNA: TGTGCCAGCAGCCGGGGGGACAATAATTCACCCCTCCACTTT